This entry is about one T cell receptor beta chain. These data originate in a study of technical replicates of blood from a handful of donors. Germline CDR1 LNHDA, CDR2 SQIVND (reference sequence). CDR3 length: 14 amino acids. V dropped 7 bases and J dropped 0 bases, with 12 bases sitting between them. Clones were sequenced by immunoSEQ multiplex PCR, and TCRdb holds only the in-frame ones, with some missing. The sample yields about 100,000 clones, approximately 95% seen once. The chain combines TRBV19 with TRBJ1-1; no definite D call. This TCR was sampled from a human donor in good health. Material for sequencing was T cells isolated from PBMCs. The CDR3 spells CASNWEVMNTEAFF. The CDR3 nucleotides are TGTGCCAGTAATTGGGAGGTGATGAACACTGAAGCTTTCTTT.